The rows below give T cell receptor beta chains drawn from one sample of a study of early T cells in non-severe SARS-CoV-2 infection. TCRdb re-called the 5' RACE reads with MiXCR, one entry per CDR3 protein. The sample has tens of thousands of distinct CDR3 sequences; roughly a tenth are singletons. Sequenced: whole blood. These receptors came from an adult who was a healthcare worker with PCR-confirmed SARS-CoV-2 infection or an uninfected control (not recorded which). Each CDR3 is given with its conserved first and last residue. D genes are given only for firm matches.

D: .
J: TRBJ2-7
V: TRBV3-1
CDR3: CASSQGPNEQYF

D: TRBD1
J: TRBJ2-7
V: TRBV15
CDR3: CATSRDHGTGSVFYEQYF

D: .
J: TRBJ2-7
V: TRBV7-8
CDR3: CASSPRPGTPTYEQYF

D: .
J: TRBJ1-5
V: TRBV3-1
CDR3: CASSPKGWNQPQHF

D: .
J: TRBJ2-3
V: TRBV18
CDR3: CASSPPTRTDTQYF

D: TRBD1
J: TRBJ1-1
V: TRBV5-4
CDR3: CASSPDRGENTEAFF

D: TRBD2
J: TRBJ2-2
V: TRBV7-2
CDR3: CASSRFRAGAHFNTGELFF

D: .
J: TRBJ2-3
V: TRBV7-8
CDR3: CATARRTNQPEDTQYF

D: TRBD2
J: TRBJ2-3
V: TRBV7-2
CDR3: CASSLAGTSSTDTQYF

D: .
J: TRBJ2-7
V: TRBV30
CDR3: CAWSVKGVREQYF

D: TRBD2
J: TRBJ2-1
V: TRBV5-6
CDR3: CASSLDPHSGGYNEQFF

D: TRBD2
J: TRBJ2-1
V: TRBV11-3
CDR3: CASSLLTSSEQFF

D: TRBD1
J: TRBJ1-3
V: TRBV9
CDR3: CASSTGQGAAENTIYF

D: TRBD1
J: TRBJ1-1
V: TRBV5-6
CDR3: CASSLYQGARLGTEAFF

D: .
J: TRBJ1-4
V: TRBV20-1
CDR3: CSASPGGNQEKLFF

D: .
J: TRBJ2-7
V: TRBV7-8
CDR3: CASSLAQGGSEQYF

D: .
J: TRBJ2-7
V: TRBV4-3
CDR3: CASSQEKDPAIRPYEQYF

D: TRBD1
J: TRBJ2-3
V: TRBV24-1
CDR3: CATSDHPGQGKLTTDTQYF

D: .
J: TRBJ1-2
V: TRBV7-9
CDR3: CASSLIGVTYGYTF